One and the same sample provided the 7 T cell receptor beta chains below, sequenced in a study of blood T cell repertoires in COVID-19. Measured with immunoSEQ multiplex PCR; TCRdb has only the in-frame clones, and not every one. Of about 95,000 clones listed, approximately 84% are singletons. Sequenced sample: peripheral blood. The receptors shown here come from a human donor in a cohort sampled during active COVID-19.

This clone turned up a few times. This chain joins TRBV28 and TRBJ2-7; D possibly corresponds to TRBD1 (6 bases). This CDR3 is built from 15 residues. The germline V gene encodes CDR1 MDHEN and CDR2 SYDVKM. With 6 bases removed from V and 2 bases from J, the gap between germline ends came to 17 bases. The CDR3 sequence is CASRQTGTPAYEQYF. In nucleotides, the CDR3 is TGTGCCAGCAGACAGACCGGGACACCTGCCTACGAGCAGTACTTC.

V usage is TRBV18 and J usage is TRBJ1-2; 7 positions agree with TRBD1. The CDR3 spans 18 residues. After removal of 5 bases from V and 1 base from J, the junction contained 16 bases not matched to a gene. Germline loops: CDR1 KGHSH, CDR2 LQKENI. CDR3 residues: CASSTGTVSWGFNYGYTF. In nucleotides, the CDR3 is TGTGCCAGCTCAACCGGGACAGTGAGTTGGGGATTTAACTATGGCTACACCTTC.

V is TRBV9 and J is TRBJ1-2; 8 bases line up with TRBD1. In germline, CDR1 is SGDLS, CDR2 YYNGEE. V shed 0 bases and J 8 bases; nucleotides not matched to a gene: 12. The CDR3 runs 16 residues. The CDR3, as DNA: TGTGCCAGCAGCGTAGGGACAGGGAACCTCCACGGGGGCTACACCTTC. Its translation is CASSVGTGNLHGGYTF.

In this sample, this clone turned up a few times. The chain recombines TRBV4-1 with TRBJ2-2; TRBD2 matches at 13 bases. The junction had 8 bases not matched to a gene; V was cut back by 4 bases and J by 6 bases. Per germline, CDR1 MGHRA and CDR2 YSYEKL. This CDR3 spans 17 amino acids. The CDR3 DNA is TGCGCCAGCAGCCGCGAGCCGGGACTAGCGGGATCCGGGGAGCTGTTTTTT. Translation gives CASSREPGLAGSGELFF.

The chain has TRBV5-4 and TRBJ1-1; possible D gene TRBD1, 6 bases. V lost 4 bases to trimming and J lost 9 bases, with 22 bases between them. This CDR3 is 15 amino acids long. CDR1 is SGHNT, CDR2 YYREEE, per germline (reference sequence). CDR3: CASSPPNWQGYQAFF. The CDR3 bases are TGTGCCAGCAGCCCACCGAATTGGCAGGGGTATCAAGCTTTCTTT.

The chain carries TRBV7-2 and TRBJ2-7; TRBD1 agrees at 8 bases. The CDR3 has 15 residues. Per germline, CDR1 SGHTA and CDR2 FQGNSA. Trimming took 5 bases from V and 0 from J; bases not matched to a gene: 6. CDR3 bases: TGTGCCAGCAGCCGTGGACAGGGCAGCTCCTACGAGCAGTACTTC. Translating gives CASSRGQGSSYEQYF.

The chain recombines TRBV7-8 with TRBJ2-1, with a weak D call TRBD2 (5 bases). The CDR3 spans 15 residues. In germline, CDR1 is SGHVS, CDR2 FQNEAQ. V lost 5 bases and J lost 1, with 12 bases in between. CDR3 amino acids: CASSRAGVSYNEQFF. The CDR3 coding sequence is TGTGCCAGCAGCCGCGCCGGGGTATCCTACAATGAGCAGTTCTTC.